This T cell receptor (beta chain) is from a study of blood T cell repertoires in COVID-19. As for the study in general: COVID-19 samples collected from the United States, Italy and Spain covered acute and convalescent phases.

Ages ranged from about 18 to 89 years, with residence in fewer than 25 US areas. In Cohort 3, a recovered donor had either two negative PCRs, clearance, or symptom resolution. The authors' processing: Cell counts per sample came from amplifying reference gene primers. Sequencing used immunoSEQ multiplex PCR; TCRdb keeps in-frame clones, though not all of them. V and J calls and clone size are copied from that table; D and trimming were computed from the DNA. The sample includes about 500,000 clones, around 90% seen only once; the top ten take approximately 0.7%. This clone was detected a few times. CDR1 is SGHDN, CDR2 FVKESK, per germline. V dropped 3 bases and J dropped 3 bases, with 11 bases sitting between them. CDR3 length equals 14 residues.

Sequencing used PBMCs or T cells enriched from blood (not recorded which). The TCR sequence derives from a woman under 30 who had recovered from COVID-19. The V call is TRBV14, the J call TRBJ1-1; no clear D. CDR3 nucleotides: TGTGCCAGCAGCCAGAGGTTACATGACACTGAAGCTTTCTTT. Encoded protein: CASSQRLHDTEAFF.